The present T cell receptor beta chain was sequenced within a study of cytomegalovirus exposure and HLA in healthy donors. A multiplex PCR was run with 60 Vbeta primers and 13 Jbeta primers. Libraries were prepared by immunoSEQ multiplex PCR; TCRdb keeps only in-frame clonotypes and omits some of them. The sample holds some 180,000 clones, around 80% seen once. The germline CDR1 and CDR2 sequences are SGHVS and FNYEAQ. The CDR3 has 14 amino acids. The ends were cut back, 5 bases at V and 8 bases at J, with 15 bases in the middle. The sequencing sample was made of PBMCs. This rearrangement joins TRBV7-6 to TRBJ1-4; a weak D match, TRBD1 (5 bases). The TCR comes from a woman in her 30s in good health and CMV-seronegative. CDR3 protein: CASSQGPGGEKLFF. CDR3 nucleotides: TGTGCCAGCAGCCAAGGGCCCGGGGGGGAAAAACTGTTTTTT.